This TCR beta chain came from a study of T cells in tumors after PD-1 blockade. Per germline, CDR1 MDHEN and CDR2 SYDVKM. The CDR3 runs to 15 residues. The ends were cut back, 4 bases at V and 8 bases at J, with 15 bases in the middle. The method was immunoSEQ multiplex PCR; TCRdb's version includes in-frame clones alone and lacks a portion of them. The repertoire consists of approximately 2,500 clones, with 55% to 70% occurring once and the leading ten covering roughly 14%. This specimen was tumor tissue, taken after anti-PD-1 treatment. This sequence joins TRBV28 and TRBJ1-6; possible D gene TRBD1, 5 bases. This TCR came from a human donor with basal cell carcinoma. Here the CDR3 reads CASSSPAGQHSPLHF. CDR3 nucleotides: TGTGCCAGCAGTTCTCCGGCAGGGCAGCATTCACCCCTCCACTTT. The full variable domain, completed using reference TRBV28 and TRBJ1-6, is DVKVTQSSRYLVKRTGEKVFLECVQDMDHENMFWYRQDPGLGLRLIYFSYDVKMKEKGDIPEGYSVSREKKERFSLILESASTNQTSMYLCASSSPAGQHSPLHFGNGTRLTVT.